What follows is one T cell receptor (beta chain) and its context. Its antigen is unknown. With a J-beta primer mix and a sample-barcoded 5' primer, a second PCR ran about 6 to 11 cycles. Carrying 12 random nucleotides, a template-switch adaptor labeled each individual cDNA molecule. TCRdb itself ran the 5' RACE reads through MiXCR, one entry per CDR3 protein. The sample yields some 1.6 million distinct CDR3 sequences, about 32% seen once. This sample was taken from a study of blood T cells in healthy people across ages. Study information: About one barcoded TCR beta cDNA was captured per two T cells. Study-level findings and limits: Diversity estimated from one million T cells was considered an underestimate. In older individuals, TCR beta diversity per million T cells was lower, falling roughly linearly with age.

The CDR3 length is 17 residues. V was clipped by 5 bases and J by 0 bases, with 18 bases between them. Germline CDR1 is SGHKS and CDR2 is YYEKEE (reference sequence). The sequencing sample was made of blood. The source is a woman aged 25-40 years in good health. The gene calls are TRBV5-5 and TRBJ1-3, with a weak D call TRBD1 (6 bases). CDR3 DNA sequence: TGTGCCAGCAGTCCGGCGGAGGGGACAATCTCTGGAAACACCATATATTTT. Protein sequence: CASSPAEGTISGNTIYF.